This TCR beta chain was identified during a study of T cell changes during pregnancy in multiple sclerosis. Here immunoSEQ multiplex PCR was the method, and the copy in TCRdb shows in-frame clones only, minus some. The sample holds approximately 85,000 clones, roughly 90% seen once. The sequencing here drew on peripheral blood, taken in the first trimester of pregnancy. The origin of this receptor is a female donor with multiple sclerosis, enrolled in a pregnancy study.

The CDR3 nucleotides read TGTGCCAGTAGTACATCGGGATTCCCCTACGAGCAGTACTTC. Protein sequence: CASSTSGFPYEQYF. The chain employs TRBV19 and TRBJ2-7; perhaps TRBD2 as D (5 bases). Germline V gene sequence: CDR1 LNHDA, CDR2 SQIVND (reference sequence). This CDR3 comprises 14 residues. V was cut by 4 bases and J by 2 bases, with 12 bases left in between.